This T cell receptor beta chain was recovered during a study of T cell responses to AZD1222 COVID-19 vaccine. Trimming removed 6 bases from V and 14 bases from J; junction bases left unmatched: 4. CDR1 SNHLY and CDR2 FYNNEI come from the germline V gene. The CDR3 runs 11 residues. About this clone itself: Its antigen is as yet unknown.

Only in-frame clones appear in the TCRdb table, and some are missing; sequencing was by immunoSEQ multiplex PCR. In the table there are some 180,000 clones, 70% to 90% of which are singletons. General study findings and limits: Per reports, nearly half of all spike-specific TCRs target regions that are unmutated in variants. Breadth and depth of Spike-specific TCRs rose after two AZD1222 doses. Donors in the cohort were predominantly white British and more often female, and clonal diversity was possibly underestimated.

The V gene is TRBV2, the J gene TRBJ2-1, with 10 nucleotides matching TRBD1. Sequencing was performed on peripheral blood, taken on day 0 of AZD1222 vaccination. The sequence was collected from an adult in good health. Here the CDR3 DNA reads TGTGCCAGCAGCGCCGGGACAGGGGAGTTCTTC. Translating gives CASSAGTGEFF.